A few counts support the clone carrying this TCR beta chain. The antigen is undetermined. This entry is derived from a study of CD8 T cells in ankylosing spondylitis. Findings of the study overall: What appeared characteristic of ankylosing spondylitis blood was a TCR beta motif of several highly homologous variants. Relatively rare in peripheral blood, disease-linked clones were also CD8+.

This CDR3 comprises 16 residues. Losses at the gene ends were 1 base for V and 2 bases for J; bases not matched to a gene: 5. CDR1 LGHDT and CDR2 YNNKEL come from the germline V gene (reference sequence). In TCRdb, the 5' RACE reads were re-called with MiXCR into one record per CDR3 protein. Among fewer than 400,000 distinct CDR3 sequences listed, about a fifth were seen once. The specimen was blood, either unsorted or a sorted T cell fraction (not recorded which). The sequence came from a male donor with ankylosing spondylitis. The chain has TRBV3-1 and TRBJ2-5; TRBD2 aligns across 9 bases. The CDR3 sequence: CASSQGLAGAQETQYF. The DNA of the CDR3 is TGTGCCAGCAGCCAAGGGTTAGCGGGAGCGCAAGAGACCCAGTACTTC.